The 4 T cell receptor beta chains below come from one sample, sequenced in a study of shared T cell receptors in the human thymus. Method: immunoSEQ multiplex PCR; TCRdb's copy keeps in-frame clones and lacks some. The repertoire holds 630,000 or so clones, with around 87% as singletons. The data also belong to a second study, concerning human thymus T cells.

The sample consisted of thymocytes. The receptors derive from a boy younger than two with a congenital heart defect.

The DNA for the CDR3 is TGCACCAGCAGCCAAGAAAGAATGGTAGCGGGCATATACGAGCAGTACTTC. Translating gives CTSSQERMVAGIYEQYF. The rearrangement joins TRBV1 to TRBJ2-7; the table's D gene call, TRBD2, was not cross checked with the DNA. TRBV1 is a pseudogene segment. The length of the CDR3 is 17 residues.

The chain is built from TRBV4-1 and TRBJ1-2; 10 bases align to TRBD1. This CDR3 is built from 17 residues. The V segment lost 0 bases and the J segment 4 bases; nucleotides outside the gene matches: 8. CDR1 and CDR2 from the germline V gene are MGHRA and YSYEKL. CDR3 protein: CASSQDPRDRGGYGYTF. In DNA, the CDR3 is TGCGCCAGCAGCCAAGACCCTCGGGACAGGGGTGGCTATGGCTACACCTTC.

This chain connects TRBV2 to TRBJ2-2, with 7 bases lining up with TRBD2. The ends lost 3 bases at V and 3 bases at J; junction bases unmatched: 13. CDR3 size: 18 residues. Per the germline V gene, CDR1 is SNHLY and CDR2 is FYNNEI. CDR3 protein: CASSDPWEGHRDTGELFF. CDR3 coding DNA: TGTGCCAGCAGTGACCCGTGGGAGGGCCATCGGGACACCGGGGAGCTGTTTTTT.

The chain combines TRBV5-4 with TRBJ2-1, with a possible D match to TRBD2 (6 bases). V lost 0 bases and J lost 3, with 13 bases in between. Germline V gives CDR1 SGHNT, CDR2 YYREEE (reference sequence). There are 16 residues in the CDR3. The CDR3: CASSLDFTGVYNEQFF. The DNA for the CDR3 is TGTGCCAGCAGCTTGGACTTCACGGGGGTCTACAATGAGCAGTTCTTC.